This T cell receptor (beta chain) was captured in a study of response to subunit inactivated influenza vaccine. The study, taken as a whole, reports: There was a suggestion from the authors that each seasonal influenza vaccination recruits few new T cells.

A single record per CDR3 protein comes from TCRdb applying MiXCR to the RT-PCR reads. The sample lists some 570,000 distinct CDR3 sequences; 10% to 12% were seen once. With respect to this clonotype: Its antigen remains unknown.

Germline V gene lookup returns CDR1 SGHDN and CDR2 FVKESK. The CDR3 totals 12 residues. V was clipped by 4 bases and J by 11 bases, with 12 bases between them. This sample was also put to use in a study of T cells expressing NK-cell markers. That study reports: 5'RACE template switching with UMIs produced the TCR beta cDNA. The share of CD8+ T cells held by dominant NKG2C+ clonotypes was about 1.0-7.5% in six donors. Several donors' CD3+CD56-NKG2C+ cells were dominated by the same clonotypes.

Sequencing was performed on PBMCs from blood, taken on the day of vaccination. This receptor was obtained from a man in his fifties who received an inactivated influenza vaccine. The genes are TRBV14 and TRBJ2-1; TRBD2 is a possible D gene (7 bases). The DNA of the CDR3 is TGTGCCAGCAGCCTCGGGGGGCTCCAGCAGTTCTTC. Its translation is CASSLGGLQQFF.